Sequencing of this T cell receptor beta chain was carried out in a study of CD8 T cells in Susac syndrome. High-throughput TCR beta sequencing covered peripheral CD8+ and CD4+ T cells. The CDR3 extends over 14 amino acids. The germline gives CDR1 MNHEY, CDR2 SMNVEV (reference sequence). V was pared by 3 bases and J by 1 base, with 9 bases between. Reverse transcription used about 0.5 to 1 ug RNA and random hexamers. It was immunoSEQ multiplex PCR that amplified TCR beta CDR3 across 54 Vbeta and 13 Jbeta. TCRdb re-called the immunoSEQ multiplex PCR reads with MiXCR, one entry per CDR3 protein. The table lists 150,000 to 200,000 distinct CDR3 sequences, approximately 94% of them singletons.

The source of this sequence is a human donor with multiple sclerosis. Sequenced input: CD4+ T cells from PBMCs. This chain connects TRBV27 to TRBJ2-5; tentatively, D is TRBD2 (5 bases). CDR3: CASSFFGVQETQYF. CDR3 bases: TGTGCCAGCAGTTTCTTCGGGGTCCAAGAGACCCAGTACTTC.